This T cell receptor beta chain was sequenced in a study of Graves' ophthalmopathy and Graves' hyperthyroidism. Regarding the study as a whole: Ophthalmopathy progression prediction by the model yielded a sensitivity of approximately 70% and a specificity of under 80%.

Amplification targeted the TCR beta CDR3 regions, with RNA transcripts as the source material. First-round RT-PCR with HTBI primers preceded a second-round multiplex PCR. One entry per CDR3 protein results from TCRdb running MiXCR on the multiplex PCR reads. The data hold some 170,000 distinct CDR3 sequences, with just under 40% observed a single time. Worth noting for this clonotype: Its antigen is as yet unknown.

This receptor was identified in a man aged 25-40 years with Graves' ophthalmopathy. Sequenced sample: peripheral blood.

The CDR3 loop reads CASSPLAGVYEQYF. CDR3 nucleotide sequence: TGTGCCAGCAGTCCGTTAGCGGGAGTCTACGAGCAGTACTTC. This rearrangement joins TRBV28 to TRBJ2-7; 9 nucleotides align to TRBD2. The germline gives CDR1 MDHEN, CDR2 SYDVKM. This CDR3 comprises 14 residues. Losses at the gene ends were 5 bases for V and 3 bases for J; bases not matched to a gene: 5.